This TCR beta chain was obtained from a study of blood T cell repertoires in COVID-19. About the study: Collection of acute and convalescent COVID-19 samples took place in the United States, Italy and Spain. Sources were T cells, B-cell-depleted T cells, or PBMCs; the material itself was cDNA or gDNA.

The germline V gene has CDR1 MGHRA and CDR2 YSYEKL. This CDR3 has 17 amino acids. The V and J ends lost 0 bases and 7 bases respectively, with 18 bases between them. In the source study's methods: Scientists estimated how many nucleated cells there were by amplifying reference gene primers. Generated by immunoSEQ multiplex PCR, the TCRdb table keeps only in-frame clones and is missing some. V, J and clone size were drawn from that table, and D and trimming were deduced from the DNA. The sample holds some 300,000 clones, about 91% seen once. The sequence was obtained from a woman aged 30 to 39 who had recovered from COVID-19. The sample consisted of peripheral blood. The chain recombines TRBV4-1 with TRBJ2-2; perhaps TRBD2 as D (5 bases). This CDR3 reads CASSQEERVRGIGELFF. CDR3 sequence (DNA): TGCGCCAGCAGCCAAGAAGAGAGGGTCCGGGGTATCGGGGAGCTGTTTTTT.